This T cell receptor beta chain was observed in a study of response to subunit inactivated influenza vaccine listed by TCRdb under 2018. Regarding the study in general: Deep quantitative profiling of the T cell receptor repertoire was used in the study to follow responses to a trivalent subunit inactivated influenza vaccine. Overall study results and their limits: The authors suggested that each seasonal influenza vaccination may recruit only a limited number of new T cells.

Comment on this clonotype: Its target antigen remains unknown. No much larger clone is present one base from it, and per-base qualities are unavailable.

Library preparation employed RT-PCR. Sequenced on an Illumina HiSeq 2500. TCRdb reran the public reads through fastp at Q25 and MiXCR, keeping productive beta chains. Each entry is one CDR3 protein sequence, shown with its most common DNA and genes. The sample records 200,000 to 250,000 distinct CDR3 sequences, 10% to 15% of which are singletons. Roughly 7.7% of the sample belongs to the ten largest clones. CDR3 length: 15 amino acids, cysteine to phenylalanine. The kept DNA is CDR3 alone, 45 bases in frame from the first base. Trimming takes 1 base from V and 3 bases from J, and the germline ends sit 10 bases apart. From a lookup of the germline V gene (reference sequence), CDR1 and CDR2 are SGHAT and FQDESV.

The chain links TRBV11-1 with TRBJ2-1; TRBD2 is a possible D gene, resting on 5 matching bases. This TCR came from a man aged 50 or older who received an inactivated influenza vaccine. Donor details come from another sample of the same person, matched by shared clones. Sequenced here: non-naive T cells sorted from PBMCs, sampled 14 to 15 days before vaccination. This specimen's cell subset or site label, per the study, means: memory T cell fraction. The bases read TGTGCCAGCAGCTTAGGTGGCGGGCTCTACAATGAGCAGTTCTTC. It translates as CASSLGGGLYNEQFF.